The rows below give T cell receptor beta chains drawn from one sample of a study of human T cells and chemical hapten exposure. MiXCR was run by TCRdb on the RACE reads, yielding one entry per CDR3 protein. Among about 300,000 distinct CDR3 sequences listed, 5% to 6.5% were seen once. The sequencing used whole blood, collected in connection with sensitization to the hapten diphenylcyclopropenone (DPC). The receptor set was obtained from a woman in her late teens or twenties with alopecia areata. Some clones in this sample may be carry-over from other donors' samples. Both conserved end residues are part of each CDR3. A D gene is named only where the DNA matches it firmly. The size entry is marked missing in some rows and otherwise reads once, few, many or a size class.

D gene	V gene	J gene	clone size	CDR3 protein	CDR3 DNA
.	TRBV6-6	TRBJ2-3	few	CASSYKWVTDTQYF	TGTGCCAGCAGTTACAAGTGGGTCACAGATACGCAGTATTTT
.	TRBV14	TRBJ2-4	.	CASSLGVSRAKNIQYF	TGTGCCAGCAGCCTAGGGGTCTCGCGGGCCAAAAACATTCAGTACTTC
.	TRBV29-1	TRBJ1-1	many	CSVESGPGAFF	TGCAGCGTTGAGTCGGGCCCCGGAGCCTTCTTT
.	TRBV27	TRBJ2-3	many	CASSWAGARTDTQYF	TGTGCCAGCAGTTGGGCGGGGGCCCGCACAGATACGCAGTATTTT
.	TRBV6-1	TRBJ2-3	.	CASSEAGGGGGTDTQYF	TGTGCCAGCAGTGAAGCGGGGGGAGGTGGTGGCACAGATACGCAGTATTTT
.	TRBV3-1	TRBJ2-5	few	CASRPGPQETQYF	TGTGCCAGCAGACCGGGACCCCAAGAGACCCAGTACTTC
.	TRBV18	TRBJ2-7	few	CASSPPAGPYEQYF	TGTGCCAGCTCACCCCCCGCGGGTCCCTACGAGCAGTACTTC
.	TRBV6-2/TRBV6-3	TRBJ2-6	.	CASSYSRAAGSGANVLTF	TGTGCCAGCAGTTACTCGAGAGCAGCAGGCTCTGGGGCCAACGTCCTGACTTTC
TRBD2	TRBV11-2	TRBJ2-3	many	CASSQDSGGAADTQYF	TGTGCCAGCAGTCAGGACAGCGGGGGGGCCGCAGATACGCAGTATTTT
.	TRBV6-5	TRBJ1-2	many	CASTDRVGYTF	TGTGCCAGCACTGACAGAGTTGGCTACACCTTC
TRBD1	TRBV29-1	TRBJ1-1	many	CSSTGTALNTEAFF	TGCAGCTCGACCGGGACAGCTTTGAACACTGAAGCTTTCTTT
.	TRBV27	TRBJ2-7	few	CASSLGGRGNEQYF	TGTGCCAGCAGTTTGGGCGGTCGTGGGAACGAGCAGTACTTC
.	TRBV7-2	TRBJ2-5	.	CASSPPRGQQETQYF	TGTGCCAGCAGCCCCCCTCGGGGGCAACAAGAGACCCAGTACTTC
.	TRBV4-3	TRBJ2-3	few	CASSQVTPDRTRDTQYF	TGCGCCAGCAGCCAAGTTACTCCCGACCGAACGAGGGATACGCAGTATTTT
.	TRBV7-9	TRBJ1-2	many	CASSLGLYGYTF	TGTGCCAGCAGCTTGGGCCTCTATGGCTACACCTTC
.	TRBV7-2	TRBJ1-1	.	CASSLAFQRNTEAFF	TGTGCCAGCAGCTTAGCTTTTCAAAGGAACACTGAAGCTTTCTTT
TRBD1	TRBV27	TRBJ1-1	many	CASSSGQMNTEAFF	TGTGCCAGCAGTTCGGGACAGATGAACACTGAAGCTTTCTTT
.	TRBV16	TRBJ1-5	.	CASSQADSRDNQPQHF	TGTGCCAGCAGCCAAGCCGACTCGAGGGACAATCAGCCCCAGCATTTT
.	TRBV5-8	TRBJ1-2	many	CASRHYGNGYTF	TGTGCCAGCAGGCACTACGGAAATGGCTACACCTTC
.	TRBV27	TRBJ1-6	few	CASRLRSGGSPLHF	TGTGCCAGCCGTCTTAGGTCCGGGGGTTCACCCCTCCACTTT
.	TRBV4-2	TRBJ2-3	.	CASSQDEANSDTQYF	TGTGCCAGCAGCCAAGATGAAGCAAACTCGGATACGCAGTATTTT
TRBD1	TRBV25-1	TRBJ1-2	.	CASSELDRAGYGYTF	TGTGCCAGCAGTGAACTGGACAGGGCCGGCTATGGCTACACCTTC
.	TRBV27	TRBJ1-3	.	CASRPIGAGSGNTIYF	TGTGCCAGCAGACCGATAGGGGCGGGCTCTGGAAACACCATATATTTT
.	TRBV18	TRBJ1-2	few	CASSPGRDGYTF	TGTGCCAGCTCACCAGGACGAGATGGCTACACCTTC
.	TRBV14	TRBJ2-5	.	CASSPYSLLSETQYF	TGTGCCAGCAGCCCCTATTCGCTCCTCTCGGAGACCCAGTACTTC
.	TRBV27	TRBJ2-6	.	CASSIWGSKANVLTF	TGTGCCAGCAGTATATGGGGAAGTAAGGCCAACGTCCTGACTTTC
.	TRBV12-3/TRBV12-4	TRBJ2-1	.	CASSFRSSYNEQFF	TGTGCCAGCAGTTTTAGGAGCTCCTACAATGAGCAGTTCTTC
.	TRBV27	TRBJ2-1	many	CASSWGGNEQFF	TGTGCCAGCAGTTGGGGTGGCAATGAGCAGTTCTTC
.	TRBV6-1	TRBJ1-6	few	CASSMRSPLHF	TGTGCCAGCAGTATGCGGTCACCCCTCCACTTT
.	TRBV5-6	TRBJ2-5	many	CASSSPAETQYF	TGTGCCAGCAGCTCCCCGGCCGAGACCCAGTACTTC
.	TRBV11-1	TRBJ1-2	.	CASSTQLNYGYTF	TGTGCCAGCAGCACACAGCTTAACTATGGCTACACCTTC
TRBD2	TRBV7-2	TRBJ2-3	.	CASSLVSGGVDTQYF	TGTGCCAGCAGCTTAGTGAGCGGGGGGGTGGATACGCAGTATTTT
.	TRBV12-3/TRBV12-4	TRBJ1-1	many	CASSPGPTEAFF	TGTGCCAGCAGTCCAGGACCCACTGAAGCTTTCTTT
TRBD1	TRBV6-5	TRBJ1-2	.	CASSYRQGWPGYTF	TGTGCCAGCAGTTACAGACAGGGTTGGCCTGGCTACACCTTC
TRBD1	TRBV7-3	TRBJ1-1	few	CASSPVDREVGTEAFF	TGTGCCAGCAGCCCCGTGGACAGGGAAGTTGGCACTGAAGCTTTCTTT
.	TRBV12-3/TRBV12-4	TRBJ2-5	many	CASSLQGGLGETQYF	TGTGCCAGCAGTCTACAGGGCGGACTGGGAGAGACCCAGTACTTC
.	TRBV29-1	TRBJ1-1	many	CSVGFEGPYRFF	TGCAGCGTTGGTTTCGAGGGGCCTTATAGGTTCTTT
.	TRBV6-6	TRBJ2-3	many	CASRTAANTDTQYF	TGTGCCAGCAGAACTGCAGCTAACACAGATACGCAGTATTTT
TRBD1	TRBV5-5	TRBJ1-3	.	CASSRPTDRKGNTIYF	TGTGCCAGCAGCCGCCCCACGGACAGGAAGGGAAACACCATATATTTT
TRBD1	TRBV28	TRBJ2-2	.	CASRDTSGQGNTGELFF	TGTGCCAGCAGGGATACCTCGGGACAGGGGAACACCGGGGAGCTGTTTTTT
.	TRBV18	TRBJ1-6	many	CASTREVYNSPLHF	TGTGCCAGCACGCGGGAGGTTTATAATTCACCCCTCCACTTT
.	TRBV12-2	TRBJ1-6	many	CASRLVEVGASGNSPLHF	TGTGCAAGTCGCTTAGTAGAGGTTGGGGCTTCCGGTAATTCACCCCTCCACTTT
TRBD1	TRBV6-5	TRBJ1-3	.	CASSYSNPGQGHSGNTIYF	TGTGCCAGCAGTTACTCGAATCCGGGACAGGGCCATAGTGGAAACACCATATATTTT
TRBD1	TRBV5-1	TRBJ1-6	many	CASSLLGQGTNSPLHF	TGCGCCAGCAGCTTGTTAGGACAGGGGACGAATTCACCCCTCCACTTT
.	TRBV6-6	TRBJ1-4	many	CASSYETDYEKLFF	TGTGCCAGCAGTTATGAGACAGACTATGAAAAACTGTTTTTT
.	TRBV5-1	TRBJ2-3	few	CASSLDRVKFTDTQYF	TGCGCCAGCAGCTTGGACAGGGTAAAATTCACAGATACGCAGTATTTT
.	TRBV20-1	TRBJ1-3	many	CSARTRNSGNTIYF	TGCAGTGCTAGGACACGTAACTCTGGAAACACCATATATTTT
.	TRBV6-1	TRBJ2-3	.	CASSETRRMADTQYF	TGTGCCAGCAGTGAGACCCGACGTATGGCAGATACGCAGTATTTT
TRBD1	TRBV11-1	TRBJ2-1	few	CASSQWTGSVEQFF	TGTGCCAGCAGCCAATGGACAGGGTCTGTTGAGCAGTTCTTC
.	TRBV4-3	TRBJ2-6	many	CASSQEYRASSGANVLTF	TGCGCCAGCAGCCAAGAATATAGGGCCAGCTCTGGGGCCAACGTCCTGACTTTC
.	TRBV7-3	TRBJ1-1	few	CASSSTREATEAFF	TGTGCCAGCAGCTCTACCAGGGAGGCCACTGAAGCTTTCTTT
TRBD1	TRBV18	TRBJ1-3	many	CASSLSPGTGVSGNTIYF	TGTGCCAGCTCACTTTCCCCCGGGACAGGGGTCTCTGGAAACACCATATATTTT
.	TRBV29-1	TRBJ1-1	many	CSHSQAMNTEAFF	TGCAGCCACTCTCAGGCCATGAACACTGAAGCTTTCTTT
.	TRBV20-1	TRBJ1-4	many	CSLEEGSNEKLFF	TGCAGTTTAGAAGAGGGATCAAATGAAAAACTGTTTTTT
.	TRBV5-4	TRBJ2-1	few	CASSFSGTRNEQFF	TGTGCCAGCAGCTTCTCTGGGACACGTAATGAGCAGTTCTTC
.	TRBV24-1	TRBJ1-2	.	CATSHSSGGLNYGYTF	TGTGCCACCAGTCACAGCTCGGGGGGCCTCAACTATGGCTACACCTTC
.	TRBV6-2/TRBV6-3	TRBJ2-3	many	CASSTPRRRSTDTQYF	TGTGCCAGCAGCACCCCGCGGAGGCGCAGCACAGATACGCAGTATTTT
.	TRBV6-5	TRBJ1-1	many	CASTPGGLDGTEAFF	TGTGCCAGCACCCCTGGGGGCCTTGATGGCACTGAAGCTTTCTTT
.	TRBV20-1	TRBJ2-3	.	CSASLTRAGTDTQYF	TGCAGTGCTAGCTTGACGCGAGCGGGCACAGATACGCAGTATTTT